This paragraph reports one TCR beta chain. PCR amplification relied on 60 Vbeta primers (plus 13 Jbeta primers). Some clones are missing from TCRdb's copy, which holds only in-frame ones; the method was immunoSEQ multiplex PCR. This table has under 200,000 clones, 82% appearing once. The data originate from a study of cytomegalovirus exposure and HLA in healthy donors. CDR1 and CDR2 from the germline V gene are SGHNT and YYREEE (reference sequence). The CDR3 covers 13 residues. The V gene lost 4 bases and the J gene lost 10 bases, with 18 bases spanning the gap. J is TRBJ2-7 and V is TRBV5-4; D unresolved. This receptor was identified in a girl aged 2 to 10 in good health and CMV-seropositive. The sample comprised PBMCs. This CDR3 is CASSPDLGPLQYF. The CDR3 bases are TGTGCCAGCAGCCCGGATTTGGGCCCCTTACAGTACTTC.